This T cell receptor beta chain was identified during a study of blood T cell repertoires in COVID-19. The CDR3 spans 14 residues. The V gene's germline CDR1 is WNHNN and CDR2 SYGVQD (reference sequence). V dropped 4 bases and J dropped 3 bases, with 10 bases sitting between them. Clones were read by immunoSEQ multiplex PCR, and TCRdb kept only the in-frame ones, dropping some. The sample has around 320,000 clones; roughly 90% are singletons. Sequencing was done on a sample of PBMCs or T cells enriched from blood (not recorded which). This TCR was recovered from a woman aged 25 to 39 who had been exposed to COVID-19. The rearrangement links TRBV10-1 to TRBJ1-5, with D possibly matching TRBD1 (5 bases). The CDR3 loop reads CASSVSRANQPQHF. In nucleotides, the CDR3 is TGCGCCAGCAGTGTAAGCAGGGCCAATCAGCCCCAGCATTTT.